These T cell receptor beta chains were read from a single sample in a study of cytomegalovirus exposure and HLA in healthy donors. Profiling relied on immunoSEQ multiplex PCR, and the TCRdb table lists in-frame clones only, not all of them. This table holds about 140,000 clones, 70% to 80% found once. The sequencing sample was made of PBMCs. Every receptor here comes from a female donor in good health and CMV-seronegative. Both conserved end residues are part of each CDR3. The D gene is left open where the match is weak. Only part of the rows carry a size: once, few, many, or a class if the clone is expanded.

j_call d_call v_call clone_size cdr3_aa cdr3_nt
TRBJ1-1 TRBD1 TRBV28 NA CASTSNRGVNTEAFF TGTGCCAGCACCTCAAACAGGGGAGTGAACACTGAAGCTTTCTTT
TRBJ2-2 TRBD1 TRBV7-8 NA CASSFRRNRGNTGELFF TGTGCCAGCAGCTTCCGCCGTAACAGGGGGAACACCGGGGAGCTGTTTTTT
TRBJ2-5 TRBD2 TRBV4-2 NA CASSIVGGGETQYF TGTGCCAGCAGCATCGTGGGGGGGGGAGAGACCCAGTACTTC
TRBJ1-3 NA TRBV6-6 NA CASSIGVAGNTIYF TGTGCCAGCAGTATAGGGGTGGCTGGAAACACCATATATTTT
TRBJ1-4 NA TRBV14 NA CASSLGTGYATNEKLFF TGTGCCAGCAGCCTGGGTACAGGGTACGCAACTAATGAAAAACTGTTTTTT
TRBJ2-5 NA TRBV13 NA CASSFSPRQQETQYF TGTGCCAGCAGCTTTTCCCCCCGACAGCAAGAGACCCAGTACTTC
TRBJ1-3 NA TRBV13 NA CASSLGQRGGNTIYF TGTGCCAGCAGCTTAGGCCAGAGAGGGGGAAACACCATATATTTT
TRBJ1-1 NA TRBV27 NA CASSLSRSLTTEAFF TGTGCCAGCAGTTTATCCCGCAGTTTGACAACTGAAGCTTTCTTT
TRBJ1-6 NA TRBV7-3 NA CASSSGLIGSPLHF TGTGCCAGCAGCTCAGGACTCATCGGTTCACCCCTCCACTTT
TRBJ1-3 NA TRBV7-8 NA CASSLVTQGAWNTIYF TGTGCCAGCAGCTTAGTTACCCAGGGCGCTTGGAACACCATATATTTT
TRBJ1-1 TRBD1 TRBV18 NA CASSRTGYNTEAFF TGTGCCAGCTCACGGACAGGTTATAACACTGAAGCTTTCTTT
TRBJ2-5 NA TRBV7-2 once CASSPTGNQETQYF TGTGCCAGCAGCCCCACAGGGAACCAAGAGACCCAGTACTTC
TRBJ2-7 TRBD1 TRBV10-1 NA CASRGRDSYEQYF TGCGCCAGCCGGGGCCGGGACAGCTACGAGCAGTACTTC
TRBJ1-1 NA TRBV7-2 few CASRKTRETNTEAFF TGTGCCAGCAGGAAAACCAGGGAAACGAACACTGAAGCTTTCTTT
TRBJ2-7 TRBD2 TRBV27 NA CASSLVGGPKYEQYF TGTGCCAGCAGTTTAGTGGGAGGGCCAAAGTACGAGCAGTACTTC
TRBJ1-2 NA TRBV6-1 NA CASSEGRRSAF TGTGCCAGCAGTGAAGGCCGCCGTAGCGCCTTC
TRBJ1-1 NA TRBV7-2 NA CASSLDSGGLTEAFF TGTGCCAGCAGCTTAGATTCGGGGGGTTTAACTGAAGCTTTCTTT
TRBJ1-2 NA TRBV5-1 NA CASSLGGGTDGYTF TGCGCCAGCAGCTTGGGGGGGGGCACAGATGGCTACACCTTC
TRBJ1-2 TRBD1 TRBV5-1 few CASSSWAGGGYGYTF TGCGCCAGCAGCTCTTGGGCAGGGGGCGGATATGGCTACACCTTC
TRBJ2-5 TRBD1 TRBV19 NA CASSIGQGWEQYF TGTGCCAGTAGTATAGGACAGGGCTGGGAGCAGTACTTC
TRBJ2-1 NA TRBV11-3 NA CASSSRVGDEQFF TGTGCCAGCAGTTCTAGGGTAGGGGATGAGCAGTTCTTC
TRBJ2-3 NA TRBV28 NA CASSIRDLTPQYF TGTGCCAGCAGTATAAGGGACTTGACCCCGCAGTATTTT
TRBJ2-1 TRBD1 TRBV7-2 once CASSSPRDRGGNEQFF TGTGCCAGCAGCTCGCCACGGGACAGGGGGGGGAATGAGCAGTTCTTC
TRBJ2-7 TRBD1 TRBV5-8 NA CASSLDRDSPAGYEQYF TGTGCCAGCAGCTTAGACAGGGATAGTCCGGCCGGCTACGAGCAGTACTTC
TRBJ2-1 TRBD1 TRBV4-1 NA CASRQPGQGRGKQFF TGCGCCAGCAGACAACCGGGACAGGGGAGGGGAAAGCAGTTCTTC
TRBJ2-1 TRBD2 TRBV28 NA CASRLAGVSNEQFF TGTGCCAGCCGCCTAGCGGGGGTTAGCAATGAGCAGTTCTTC
TRBJ2-7 TRBD1 TRBV11-3 NA CASSPLTGGSYEQYF TGTGCCAGCAGCCCGCTGACAGGGGGATCCTACGAGCAGTACTTC
TRBJ2-1 TRBD2 TRBV9 NA CASSVGGGSNNEQFF TGTGCCAGCAGCGTAGGGGGAGGGTCCAACAATGAGCAGTTCTTC
TRBJ2-7 NA TRBV28 NA CASNSGLAYEQYF TGTGCCAGCAATAGCGGACTGGCCTACGAGCAGTACTTC
TRBJ2-1 TRBD1 TRBV6-1 NA CASREMGQGNNEQFF TGTGCCAGCAGGGAAATGGGACAGGGGAACAATGAGCAGTTCTTC
TRBJ2-1 TRBD2 TRBV2 NA CASSGGLAGINEQFF TGTGCCAGCAGTGGGGGACTAGCGGGAATCAATGAGCAGTTCTTC
TRBJ2-7 NA TRBV6-6 NA CASSYGDSSYEQYF TGTGCCAGCAGTTACGGAGACTCATCCTACGAGCAGTACTTC
TRBJ2-7 TRBD1 TRBV7-2 few CASSEQGGSYEQYF TGTGCCAGCAGCGAACAGGGGGGCTCCTACGAGCAGTACTTC
TRBJ1-5 TRBD1 TRBV5-1 NA CARIRQGNDSNQPQHF TGCGCCAGAATAAGACAGGGGAACGATAGCAATCAGCCCCAGCATTTT
TRBJ1-5 NA TRBV28 NA CASRGFRGYQPQHF TGTGCCAGCAGGGGTTTCAGGGGTTATCAGCCCCAGCATTTT
TRBJ1-4 NA TRBV2 NA CASRRDGQLFF TGTGCCAGCAGGCGGGACGGTCAGCTGTTTTTT
TRBJ2-7 TRBD2 TRBV5-1 NA CASSPGTSREQYF TGCGCCAGCAGCCCGGGGACTAGCCGGGAGCAGTACTTC
TRBJ2-1 TRBD2 TRBV6-1 NA CAAAGGPFEQFF TGTGCTGCAGCGGGGGGGCCTTTTGAGCAGTTCTTC
TRBJ2-3 NA TRBV7-2 NA CASSLAFPNRVPTDTQYF TGTGCCAGCAGCTTAGCGTTCCCCAACAGGGTCCCCACAGATACGCAGTATTTT